These 18 T cell receptor beta chains were all obtained from the same sample, sequenced in a study of glioma-infiltrating T cells after dendritic cell vaccination. TCRdb's table, derived via immunoSEQ multiplex PCR, lists solely in-frame clones and lacks some. The repertoire holds about 58,000 clones, with approximately 80% as singletons. Time point defined: after dendritic cell vaccination, including at tumor progression/relapse. The sequencing here drew on blood, taken after dendritic cell vaccination. These TCRs come from a human donor with glioblastoma.

J is TRBJ1-2 and V is TRBV19, with TRBD1 identical over 7 bases. Unmatched junction bases numbered 10, after V lost 6 bases and J lost 3 bases. There are 15 residues in the CDR3. Germline CDR1 is LNHDA and CDR2 is SQIVND (reference sequence). CDR3: CASRPGQEMDYGYTF. In DNA form, the CDR3 reads TGTGCCAGTAGACCCGGACAGGAGATGGACTATGGCTACACCTTC.

The genes are TRBV7-9 and TRBJ1-1, with D possibly TRBD1 on 5 matching bases. CDR1 and CDR2 (germline): SEHNR, FQNEAQ (reference sequence). There are 15 residues in the CDR3. Between the trimmed V and J ends, which lost 2 bases and 1 base, there was a span of 11 bases. CDR3 coding DNA: TGTGCCAGCAGCTTACCCCCCGGGGGGAACACTGAAGCTTTCTTT. Its translation is CASSLPPGGNTEAFF.

This chain uses TRBV7-2 with TRBJ1-1; 7 bases are a match to TRBD1. Germline trimming cut 5 bases from V and 1 base from J; bases unmatched to any gene: 4. There are 14 residues in the CDR3. Germline CDR1 SGHTA, CDR2 FQGNSA. The CDR3 protein is CASSTGTANTEAFF. The CDR3 coding sequence is TGTGCCAGCAGCACCGGGACAGCGAACACTGAAGCTTTCTTT.

This clone was detected once. The rearrangement uses TRBV18 and TRBJ2-3; 15 bases are shared with TRBD2. V shed 3 bases and J 4 bases; nucleotides not matched to a gene: 2. CDR1 is KGHSH and CDR2 is LQKENI in the germline V gene. This CDR3 is 16 amino acids long. CDR3: CASSPRTSGGADTQYF. The CDR3 DNA is TGTGCCAGCTCACCCCGGACTAGCGGGGGGGCAGATACGCAGTATTTT.

The chain is built from TRBV10-3 and TRBJ1-2; possibly TRBD1 for D (6 bases). CDR1 is ENHRY, CDR2 SYGVKD, per germline. Deletions cut 0 bases from V and 0 bases from J, with 8 bases between. This CDR3 is built from 15 residues. The CDR3 reads CAISESRTANYGYTF. Written as DNA, the CDR3 is TGTGCCATCAGTGAGTCTCGGACAGCTAACTATGGCTACACCTTC.

The chain is built from TRBV6-1 and TRBJ2-5; 8 positions agree with TRBD2. The ends lost 10 bases at V and 2 bases at J; junction bases unmatched: 9. This CDR3 has 14 amino acids. Germline loops: CDR1 MNHNS, CDR2 SASEGT. Written as DNA, the CDR3 is TGTGCCATTGAACGGGGGGGCTGGCAAGAGACCCAGTACTTC. It codes for CAIERGGWQETQYF.

The chain links TRBV7-8 to TRBJ2-5, with TRBD1 as a possible D gene (5 bases). The J call may be mistaken, given a closer DNA end match to TRBJ2-7. Germline lookup yields CDR1 SGHVS and CDR2 FQNEAQ. The CDR3 is made up of 13 amino acids. In DNA form, the CDR3 reads TGTGCCAGCATTGGCAGGGTGGAAGACGAGCAGTACTTC. Protein: CASIGRVEDEQYF.

V is TRBV27 and J is TRBJ2-7; D is perhaps TRBD1 (6 bases). This CDR3 is built from 14 residues. Between the trimmed V and J ends, which lost 5 bases and 0 bases, there was a span of 11 bases. CDR1 is MNHEY, CDR2 SMNVEV, per germline (reference sequence). CDR3 in DNA: TGTGCCAGCAGTCCTACAGGGAACTCCTACGAGCAGTACTTC. Encoded protein: CASSPTGNSYEQYF.

This clone was recorded once. This chain links TRBV29-1 with TRBJ2-1; D is perhaps TRBD2 (6 bases). The length of the CDR3 is 17 residues. V was trimmed by 0 bases and J by 0 bases, leaving 15 bases between them. Germline CDR1 is SQVTM and CDR2 is ANQGSEA. CDR3 protein: CSVEEGTGTASYNEQFF. The CDR3 DNA is TGCAGCGTTGAAGAGGGAACCGGGACTGCCTCCTACAATGAGCAGTTCTTC.

The chain links TRBV30 to TRBJ2-7; 8 nucleotides agree with TRBD2. V shed 0 bases and J 6 bases; nucleotides not matched to a gene: 10. CDR1 and CDR2 (germline): GTSNPN, SVGIG (reference sequence). This CDR3 is built from 15 residues. Here the CDR3 reads CAWSVWSGGLSEQYF. As DNA, the CDR3 is TGTGCCTGGAGTGTGTGGTCGGGGGGGCTTTCCGAGCAGTACTTC.

The chain uses TRBV5-4 and TRBJ2-7; 9 nucleotides align to TRBD2. Germline values: CDR1 SGHNT, CDR2 YYREEE (reference sequence). The CDR3 loop spans 15 amino acids. J gave up 6 bases and V 0 bases, and 7 bases lay outside the gene matches. CDR3 DNA sequence: TGTGCCAGCAGCTTGGTAGGCGGGGGGGCGGGCGAGCAGTACTTC. Protein: CASSLVGGGAGEQYF.

The V gene is TRBV5-4, the J gene TRBJ1-4, with 8 bases matching TRBD1. This CDR3 is 15 amino acids long. V was clipped by 3 bases and J by 7 bases; unmatched bases: 8. CDR1 is SGHNT and CDR2 is YYREEE in the germline V gene (reference sequence). For the CDR3, the DNA is TGTGCCAGCAGCTCTGTTCAGGGGGCGGGTGAAAAACTGTTTTTT. It yields the protein CASSSVQGAGEKLFF. The full variable domain, its missing parts supplied by reference TRBV5-4 and TRBJ1-4, is ETGVTQSPTHLIKTRGQQVTLRCSSQSGHNTVSWYQQALGQGPQFIFQYYREEENGRGNFPPRFSGLQFPNYSSELNVNALELDDSALYLCASSSVQGAGEKLFFGSGTQLSVL.

V usage is TRBV18 and J usage is TRBJ2-2; D not certain. This CDR3 region has 14 residues. From germline, CDR1 is KGHSH and CDR2 LQKENI. Trimming left V 0 bases short and J 5 bases short, with 7 bases between. In DNA, the CDR3 is TGTGCCAGCTCACCACCGAGGCCAACCGGGGAGCTGTTTTTT. This sequence encodes CASSPPRPTGELFF.

The chain combines TRBV29-1 with TRBJ2-5; the D gene is possibly TRBD2 (6 bases). The ends were cut back, 6 bases at V and 5 bases at J, with 16 bases in the middle. CDR1 and CDR2 from the germline V gene are SQVTM and ANQGSEA. CDR3 length: 13 amino acids. The CDR3: CSVNAGGGETQYF. The DNA of the CDR3 is TGCAGCGTCAATGCCGGGGGTGGGGAGACCCAGTACTTC.

This clone was observed a handful of times. This chain connects TRBV2 to TRBJ1-1, with TRBD1 matching over 8 bases. The V gene end was trimmed by 8 bases and the J gene end by 9 bases; junction bases not matched to a gene: 11. CDR3 length: 13 residues. Germline V gives CDR1 SNHLY, CDR2 FYNNEI. CDR3 protein: CASRIGWTGKAFF. CDR3 nucleotide sequence: TGTGCCAGCCGGATCGGGTGGACAGGGAAAGCTTTCTTT.

This clone was picked up one time. The chain combines TRBV9 with TRBJ2-5; maybe TRBD1 (6 bases). The CDR3 is 15 amino acids. The germline V gene encodes CDR1 SGDLS and CDR2 YYNGEE. Trimming shortened V by 4 bases and J by 5 bases, and 18 bases separated the two germline ends. DNA of the CDR3: TGTGCCAGCAGCCCCCAGGGGAACCCGGCGGAGACCCAGTACTTC. Protein sequence: CASSPQGNPAETQYF. Together with reference TRBV9 and TRBJ2-5, the CDR3 gives the full variable domain: DSGVTQTPKHLITATGQRVTLRCSPRSGDLSVYWYQQSLDQGLQFLIQYYNGEERAKGNILERFSAQQFPDLHSELNLSSLELGDSALYFCASSPQGNPAETQYFGPGTRLLVL.

This rearrangement joins TRBV2 to TRBJ2-1; 8 positions agree with TRBD1. The CDR3 spans 16 residues. The J segment lost 8 bases and the V segment lost 6 bases, leaving 15 bases of the junction unmatched. Germline V gene data show CDR1 as SNHLY and CDR2 as FYNNEI. The CDR3 DNA sequence: TGTGCCAGCAGCGAGGCGATGGACAGGGAACTACATGAGCAGTTCTTC. Translating gives CASSEAMDRELHEQFF. The full variable domain, completed using reference TRBV2 and TRBJ2-1, is EPEVTQTPSHQVTQMGQEVILRCVPISNHLYFYWYRQILGQKVEFLVSFYNNEISEKSEIFDDQFSVERPDGSNFTLKIRSTKLEDSAMYFCASSEAMDRELHEQFFGPGTRLTVL.

The chain uses TRBV30 and TRBJ1-1; 7 nucleotides agree with TRBD1. The CDR3 has 12 amino acids. V shed 7 bases and J 4 bases; nucleotides not matched to a gene: 6. Germline assignment: CDR1 GTSNPN and CDR2 SVGIG (reference sequence). CDR3 protein: CALTDRPTEAFF. The CDR3 DNA sequence: TGTGCCTTAACGGACAGGCCCACTGAAGCTTTCTTT.